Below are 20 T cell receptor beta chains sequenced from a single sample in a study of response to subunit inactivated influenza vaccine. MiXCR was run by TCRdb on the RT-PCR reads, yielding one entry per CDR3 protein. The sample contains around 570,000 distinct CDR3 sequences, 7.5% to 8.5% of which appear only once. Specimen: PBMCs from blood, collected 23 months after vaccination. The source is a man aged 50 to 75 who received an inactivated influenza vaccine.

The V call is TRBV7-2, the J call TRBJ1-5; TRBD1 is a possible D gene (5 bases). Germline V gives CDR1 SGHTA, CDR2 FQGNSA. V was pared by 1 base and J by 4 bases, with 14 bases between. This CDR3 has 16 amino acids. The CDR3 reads CASSLVGDGSNQPQHF. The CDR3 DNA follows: TGTGCCAGCAGCTTAGTCGGGGACGGATCGAATCAGCCCCAGCATTTT.

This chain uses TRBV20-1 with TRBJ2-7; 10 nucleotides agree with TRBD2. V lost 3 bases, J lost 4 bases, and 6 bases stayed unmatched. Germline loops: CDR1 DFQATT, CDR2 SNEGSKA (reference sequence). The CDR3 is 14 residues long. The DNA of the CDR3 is TGCAGTGCTAGCAAAGCGGGAGGGCCGTACGAGCAGTACTTC. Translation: CSASKAGGPYEQYF.

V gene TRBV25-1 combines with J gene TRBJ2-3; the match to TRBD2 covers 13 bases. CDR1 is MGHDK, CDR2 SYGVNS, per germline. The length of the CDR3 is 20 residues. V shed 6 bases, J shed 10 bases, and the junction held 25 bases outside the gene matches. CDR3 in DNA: TGTGCCAGCAGCCCTACTAGCGGGAGGGTTCGCCTCTTTTCTGCTGATGCGCAGTATTTT. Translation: CASSPTSGRVRLFSADAQYF.

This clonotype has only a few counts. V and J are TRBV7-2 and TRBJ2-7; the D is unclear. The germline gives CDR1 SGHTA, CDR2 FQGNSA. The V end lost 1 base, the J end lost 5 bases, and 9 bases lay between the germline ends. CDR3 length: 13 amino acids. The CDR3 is CASSLEGHHEQYF. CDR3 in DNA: TGTGCCAGCAGCTTAGAAGGGCACCACGAGCAGTACTTC.

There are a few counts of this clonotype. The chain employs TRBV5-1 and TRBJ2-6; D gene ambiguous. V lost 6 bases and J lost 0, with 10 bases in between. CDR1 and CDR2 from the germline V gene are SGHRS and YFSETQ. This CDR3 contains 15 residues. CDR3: CASTLSGSGANVLTF. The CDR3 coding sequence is TGCGCCAGCACCCTGTCAGGCTCTGGGGCCAACGTCCTGACTTTC.

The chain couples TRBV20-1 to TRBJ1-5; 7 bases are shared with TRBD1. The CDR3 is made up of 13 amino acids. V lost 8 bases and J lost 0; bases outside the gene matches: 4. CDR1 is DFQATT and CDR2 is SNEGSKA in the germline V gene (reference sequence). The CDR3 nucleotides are TGCAGTTTAGGGGACAGTAGCAATCAGCCCCAGCATTTT. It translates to CSLGDSSNQPQHF.

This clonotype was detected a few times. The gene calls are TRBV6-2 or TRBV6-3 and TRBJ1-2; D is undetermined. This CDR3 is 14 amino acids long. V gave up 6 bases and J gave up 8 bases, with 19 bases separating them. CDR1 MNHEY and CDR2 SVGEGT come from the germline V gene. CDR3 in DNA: TGTGCCAGCAGCCCCACGTCCTATAACGCAGGCTACACCTTC. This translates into CASSPTSYNAGYTF.

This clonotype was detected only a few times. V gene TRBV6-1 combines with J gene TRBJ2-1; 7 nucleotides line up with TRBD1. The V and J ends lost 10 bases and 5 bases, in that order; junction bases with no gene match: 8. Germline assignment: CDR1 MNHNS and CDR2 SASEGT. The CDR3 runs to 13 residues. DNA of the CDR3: TGTGCCACAGGGGGTGGATACGACAATGAGCAGTTCTTC. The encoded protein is CATGGGYDNEQFF.

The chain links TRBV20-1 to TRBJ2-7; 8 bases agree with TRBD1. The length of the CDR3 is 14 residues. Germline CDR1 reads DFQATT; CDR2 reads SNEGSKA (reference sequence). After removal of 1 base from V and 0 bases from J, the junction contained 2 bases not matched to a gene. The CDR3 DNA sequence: TGCAGTGCTAGAGGACAGGGGAGCTCCTACGAGCAGTACTTC. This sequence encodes CSARGQGSSYEQYF.

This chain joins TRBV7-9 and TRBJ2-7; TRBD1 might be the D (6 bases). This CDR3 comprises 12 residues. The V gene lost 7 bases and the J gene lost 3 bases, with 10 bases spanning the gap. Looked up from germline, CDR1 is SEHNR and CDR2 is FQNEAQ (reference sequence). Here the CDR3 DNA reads TGTGCCAGCAAAAGAGGGGGCTACGAGCAGTACTTC. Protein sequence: CASKRGGYEQYF.

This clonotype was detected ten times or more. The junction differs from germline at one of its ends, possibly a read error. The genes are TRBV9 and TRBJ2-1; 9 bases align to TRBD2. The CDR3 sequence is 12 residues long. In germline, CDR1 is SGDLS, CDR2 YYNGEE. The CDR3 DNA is TGTGCCAGCAGCGTAGGCGCGGGAGGGCTGGTCTTC. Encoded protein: CASSVGAGGLVF.

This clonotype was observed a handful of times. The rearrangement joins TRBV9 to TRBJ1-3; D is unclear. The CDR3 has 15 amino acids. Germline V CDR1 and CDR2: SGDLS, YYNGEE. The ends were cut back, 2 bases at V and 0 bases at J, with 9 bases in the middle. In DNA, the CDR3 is TGTGCCAGCAGCGTTTTCGACAACTCTGGAAACACCATATATTTT. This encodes CASSVFDNSGNTIYF.

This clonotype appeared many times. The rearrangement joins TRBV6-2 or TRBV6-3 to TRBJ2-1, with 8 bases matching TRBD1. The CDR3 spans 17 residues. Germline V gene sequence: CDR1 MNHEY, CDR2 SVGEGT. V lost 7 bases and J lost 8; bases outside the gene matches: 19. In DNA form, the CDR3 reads TGTGCCAGCAAGGGGCAGGGGGCAACTTACCGGGGCTATGAGCAGTTCTTC. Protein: CASKGQGATYRGYEQFF.

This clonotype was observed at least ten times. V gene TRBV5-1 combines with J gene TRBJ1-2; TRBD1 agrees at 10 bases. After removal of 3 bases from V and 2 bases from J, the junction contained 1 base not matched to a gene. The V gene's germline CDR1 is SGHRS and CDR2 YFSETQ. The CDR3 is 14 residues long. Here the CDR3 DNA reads TGCGCCAGCAGCTCGGGACAGGGGAACTATGGCTACACCTTC. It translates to CASSSGQGNYGYTF.

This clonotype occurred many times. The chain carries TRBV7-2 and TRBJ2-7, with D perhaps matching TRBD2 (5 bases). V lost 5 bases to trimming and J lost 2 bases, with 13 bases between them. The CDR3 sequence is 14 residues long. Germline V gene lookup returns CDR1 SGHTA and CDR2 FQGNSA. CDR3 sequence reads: CASSPSPGTYEQYF. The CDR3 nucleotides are TGTGCCAGCAGCCCATCGCCCGGGACCTACGAGCAGTACTTC.

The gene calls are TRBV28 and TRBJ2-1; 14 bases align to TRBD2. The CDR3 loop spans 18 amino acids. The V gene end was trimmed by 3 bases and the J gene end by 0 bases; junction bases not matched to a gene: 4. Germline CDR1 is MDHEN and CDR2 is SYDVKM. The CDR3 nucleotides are TGTGCCAGCAGTTTTTTCGGGACTAGCGGGAGCTCCTACAATGAGCAGTTCTTC. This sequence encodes CASSFFGTSGSSYNEQFF.

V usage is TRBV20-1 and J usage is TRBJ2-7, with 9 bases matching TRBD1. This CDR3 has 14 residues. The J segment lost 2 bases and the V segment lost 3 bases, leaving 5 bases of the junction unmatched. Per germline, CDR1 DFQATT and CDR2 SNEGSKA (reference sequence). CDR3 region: CSAREGTGTYEQYF. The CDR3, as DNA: TGCAGTGCTAGGGAGGGGACAGGGACCTACGAGCAGTACTTC.

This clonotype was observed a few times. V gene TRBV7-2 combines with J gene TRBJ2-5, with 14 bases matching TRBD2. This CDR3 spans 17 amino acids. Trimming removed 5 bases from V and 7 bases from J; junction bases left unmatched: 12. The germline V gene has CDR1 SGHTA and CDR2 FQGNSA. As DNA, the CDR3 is TGTGCCAGCAGCAGAATGACTAGCGGGGGGGCATTCGGGACCCAGTACTTC. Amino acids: CASSRMTSGGAFGTQYF.

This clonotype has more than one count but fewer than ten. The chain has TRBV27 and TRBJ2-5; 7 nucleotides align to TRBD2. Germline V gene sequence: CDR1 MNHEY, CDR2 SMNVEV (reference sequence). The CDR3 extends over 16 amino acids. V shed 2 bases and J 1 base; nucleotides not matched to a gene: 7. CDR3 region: CASSLLGPGGQETQYF. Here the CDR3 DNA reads TGTGCCAGCAGTTTACTGGGGCCGGGGGGCCAAGAGACCCAGTACTTC.

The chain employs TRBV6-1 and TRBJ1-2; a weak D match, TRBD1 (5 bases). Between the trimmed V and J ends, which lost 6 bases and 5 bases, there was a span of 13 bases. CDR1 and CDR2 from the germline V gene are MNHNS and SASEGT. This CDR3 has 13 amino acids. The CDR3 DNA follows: TGTGCCAGCAGAGGGGCCGCCGTGTATGGCTACACCTTC. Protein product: CASRGAAVYGYTF.